This paragraph reports one T cell receptor (beta chain). The data were obtained in a study of technical replicates of blood from a few donors. Method: immunoSEQ multiplex PCR; TCRdb's copy keeps in-frame clones and lacks some. Among 55,000 to 75,000 clones listed, around 93% were seen once. This clonotype was obtained from a human donor in good health. Some clones in this sample may be carry-over from other donors' samples. The specimen sequenced was PBMCs.

The DNA of the CDR3 is TGTGCCAGCAGCTGGGGACTAGGTGAAAAACTGTTTTTT. It codes for CASSWGLGEKLFF. The rearrangement joins TRBV11-1 to TRBJ1-4; the D gene is possibly TRBD1 (5 bases). Germline loops: CDR1 SGHAT, CDR2 FQDESV (reference sequence). This CDR3 has 13 amino acids. Trimming removed 4 bases from V and 7 bases from J, with 10 bases in between.